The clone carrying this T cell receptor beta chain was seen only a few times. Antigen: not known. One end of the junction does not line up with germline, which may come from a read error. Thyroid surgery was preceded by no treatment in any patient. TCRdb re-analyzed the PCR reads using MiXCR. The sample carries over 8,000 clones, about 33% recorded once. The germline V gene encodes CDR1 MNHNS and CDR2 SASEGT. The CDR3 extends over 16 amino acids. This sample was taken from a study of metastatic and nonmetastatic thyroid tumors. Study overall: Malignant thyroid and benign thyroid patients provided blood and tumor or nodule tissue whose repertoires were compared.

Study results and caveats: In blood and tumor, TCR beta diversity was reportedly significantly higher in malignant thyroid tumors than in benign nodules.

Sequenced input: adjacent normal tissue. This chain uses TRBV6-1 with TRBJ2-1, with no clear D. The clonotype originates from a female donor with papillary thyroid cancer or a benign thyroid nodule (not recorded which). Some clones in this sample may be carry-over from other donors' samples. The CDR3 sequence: CAIGPSDGSSHNEQFF. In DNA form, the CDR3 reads TGTGCCATCGGCCCAAGCGACGGGTCCTCCCACAATGAGCAGTTCTTC.